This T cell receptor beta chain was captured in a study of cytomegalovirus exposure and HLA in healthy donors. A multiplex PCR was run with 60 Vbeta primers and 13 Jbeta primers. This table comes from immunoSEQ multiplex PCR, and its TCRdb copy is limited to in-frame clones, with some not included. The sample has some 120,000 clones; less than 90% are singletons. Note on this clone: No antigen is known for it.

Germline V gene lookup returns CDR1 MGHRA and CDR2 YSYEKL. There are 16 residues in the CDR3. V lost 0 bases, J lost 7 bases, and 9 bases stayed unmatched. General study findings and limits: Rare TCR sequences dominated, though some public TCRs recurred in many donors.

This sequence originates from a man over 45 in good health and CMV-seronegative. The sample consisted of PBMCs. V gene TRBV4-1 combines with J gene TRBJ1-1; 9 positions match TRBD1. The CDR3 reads CASSQDQGQGIGEAFF. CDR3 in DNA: TGCGCCAGCAGCCAAGACCAGGGACAGGGAATTGGTGAAGCTTTCTTT.